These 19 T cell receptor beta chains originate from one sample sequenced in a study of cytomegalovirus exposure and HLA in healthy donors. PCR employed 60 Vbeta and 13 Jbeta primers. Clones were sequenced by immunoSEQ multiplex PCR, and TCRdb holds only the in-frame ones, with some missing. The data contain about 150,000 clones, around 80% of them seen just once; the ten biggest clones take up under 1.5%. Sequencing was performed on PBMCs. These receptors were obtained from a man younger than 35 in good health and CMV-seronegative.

The CDR3 region has the DNA TGTGCCAGCAGTTACTCGTGGGCGGGAGCCTCCTACGAGCAGTACTTC. This codes for CASSYSWAGASYEQYF. The V call is TRBV6-5, the J call TRBJ2-7; 7 positions agree with TRBD2. V gave up 0 bases and J gave up 0 bases; unmatched junction bases: 5. Germline-derived CDR1 and CDR2 are MNHEY and SVGAGI. There are 16 residues in the CDR3.

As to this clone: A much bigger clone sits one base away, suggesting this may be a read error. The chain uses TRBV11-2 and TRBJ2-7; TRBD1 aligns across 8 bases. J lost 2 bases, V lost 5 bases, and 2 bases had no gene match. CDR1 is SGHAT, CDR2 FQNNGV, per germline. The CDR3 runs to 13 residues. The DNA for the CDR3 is TGTGCCAGCAGCCCGGGACAGGCCTACGAGCAGTACTTC. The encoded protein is CASSPGQAYEQYF.

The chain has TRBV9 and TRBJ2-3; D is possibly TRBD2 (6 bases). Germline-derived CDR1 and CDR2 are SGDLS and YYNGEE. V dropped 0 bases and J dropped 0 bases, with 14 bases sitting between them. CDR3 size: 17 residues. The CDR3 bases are TGTGCCAGCAGCGTAGCGCGGGACCCGTCGAGCACAGATACGCAGTATTTT. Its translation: CASSVARDPSSTDTQYF.

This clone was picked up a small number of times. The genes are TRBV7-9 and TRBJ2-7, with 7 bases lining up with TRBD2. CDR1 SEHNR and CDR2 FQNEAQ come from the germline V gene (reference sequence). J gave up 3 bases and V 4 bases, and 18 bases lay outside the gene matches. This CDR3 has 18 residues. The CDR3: CASSSQGGSATILYEQYF. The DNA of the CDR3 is TGTGCCAGCAGCTCCCAGGGAGGGTCCGCAACAATACTCTACGAGCAGTACTTC. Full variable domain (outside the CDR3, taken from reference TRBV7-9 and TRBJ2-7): DTGVSQNPRHKITKRGQNVTFRCDPISEHNRLYWYRQTLGQGPEFLTYFQNEAQLEKSRLLSDRFSAERPKGSFSTLEIQRTEQGDSAMYLCASSSQGGSATILYEQYFGPGTRLTVT.

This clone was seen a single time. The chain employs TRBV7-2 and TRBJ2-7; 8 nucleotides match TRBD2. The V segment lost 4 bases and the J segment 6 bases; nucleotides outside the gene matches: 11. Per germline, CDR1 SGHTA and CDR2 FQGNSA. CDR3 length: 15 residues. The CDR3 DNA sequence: TGTGCCAGCAGCTCCCTGAGCGGGAGTACATCCGAGCAGTACTTC. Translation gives CASSSLSGSTSEQYF.

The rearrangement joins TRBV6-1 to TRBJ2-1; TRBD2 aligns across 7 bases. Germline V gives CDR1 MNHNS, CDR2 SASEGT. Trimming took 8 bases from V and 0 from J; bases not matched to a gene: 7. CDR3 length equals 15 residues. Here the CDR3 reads CASRLGGSSYNEQFF. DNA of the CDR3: TGTGCCAGCCGCCTGGGGGGGAGCTCCTACAATGAGCAGTTCTTC.

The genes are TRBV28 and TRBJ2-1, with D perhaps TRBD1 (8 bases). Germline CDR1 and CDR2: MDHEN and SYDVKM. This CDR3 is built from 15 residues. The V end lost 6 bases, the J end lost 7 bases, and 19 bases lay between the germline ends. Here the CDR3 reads CASSPLTGGGNEQFF. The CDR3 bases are TGTGCCAGCAGCCCCTTAACAGGGGGGGGGAATGAGCAGTTCTTC. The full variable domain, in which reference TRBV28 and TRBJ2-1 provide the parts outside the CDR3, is DVKVTQSSRYLVKRTGEKVFLECVQDMDHENMFWYRQDPGLGLRLIYFSYDVKMKEKGDIPEGYSVSREKKERFSLILESASTNQTSMYLCASSPLTGGGNEQFFGPGTRLTVL.

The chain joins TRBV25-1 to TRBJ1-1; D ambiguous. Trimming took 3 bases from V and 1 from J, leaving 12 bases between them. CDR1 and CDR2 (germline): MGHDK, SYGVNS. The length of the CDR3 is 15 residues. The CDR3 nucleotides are TGTGCCAGCAGTGACCCCCGAGCGGGGAACACTGAAGCTTTCTTT. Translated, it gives CASSDPRAGNTEAFF.

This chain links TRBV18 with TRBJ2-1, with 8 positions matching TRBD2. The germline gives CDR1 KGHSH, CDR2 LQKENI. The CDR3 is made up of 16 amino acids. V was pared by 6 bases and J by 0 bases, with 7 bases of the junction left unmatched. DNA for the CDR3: TGTGCCAGCTCTCCCACTAGCGGCAGCTCCTACAATGAGCAGTTCTTC. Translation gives CASSPTSGSSYNEQFF.

The CDR3 DNA reads as TGTGCCAGCACCCCCGGGCTAGCGAGCACAGATACGCAGTATTTT. Translating it yields CASTPGLASTDTQYF. This chain uses TRBV7-2 with TRBJ2-3; D is perhaps TRBD2 (6 bases). This CDR3 spans 15 amino acids. Per germline, CDR1 SGHTA and CDR2 FQGNSA. The V end lost 7 bases, the J end lost 0 bases, and 14 bases lay between the germline ends.

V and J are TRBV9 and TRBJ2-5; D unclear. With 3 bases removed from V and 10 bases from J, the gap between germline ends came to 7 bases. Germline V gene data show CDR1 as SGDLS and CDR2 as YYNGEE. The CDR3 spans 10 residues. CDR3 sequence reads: CASSARYQYF. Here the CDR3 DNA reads TGTGCCAGCAGCGCGAGATACCAGTACTTC.

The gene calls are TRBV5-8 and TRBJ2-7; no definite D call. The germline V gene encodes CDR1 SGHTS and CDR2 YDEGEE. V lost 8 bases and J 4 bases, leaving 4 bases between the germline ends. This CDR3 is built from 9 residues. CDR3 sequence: CASSYEQYF. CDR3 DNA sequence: TGTGCCAGTTCTTACGAGCAGTACTTC. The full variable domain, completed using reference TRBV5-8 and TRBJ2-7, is EAGVTQSPTHLIKTRGQQATLRCSPISGHTSVYWYQQALGLGLQFLLWYDEGEERNRGNFPPRFSGRQFPNYSSELNVNALELEDSALYLCASSYEQYFGPGTRLTVT.

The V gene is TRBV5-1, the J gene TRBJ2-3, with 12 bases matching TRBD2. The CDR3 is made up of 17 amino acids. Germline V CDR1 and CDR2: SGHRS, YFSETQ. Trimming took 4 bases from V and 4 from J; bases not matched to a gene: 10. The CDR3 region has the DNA TGCGCCAGCAGCGGGGGTACTACTAGCGGGGGGCCAGATACGCAGTATTTT. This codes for CASSGGTTSGGPDTQYF. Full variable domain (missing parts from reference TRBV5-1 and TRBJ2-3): KAGVTQTPRYLIKTRGQQVTLSCSPISGHRSVSWYQQTPGQGLQFLFEYFSETQRNKGNFPGRFSGRQFSNSRSEMNVSTLELGDSALYLCASSGGTTSGGPDTQYFGPGTRLTVL.

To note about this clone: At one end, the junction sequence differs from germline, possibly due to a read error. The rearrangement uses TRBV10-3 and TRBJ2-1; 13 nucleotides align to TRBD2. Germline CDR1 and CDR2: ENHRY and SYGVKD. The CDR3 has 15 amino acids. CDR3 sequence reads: CAINTGLAGESEQLF. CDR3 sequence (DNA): TGTGCCATCAACACAGGACTAGCGGGAGAGAGTGAGCAGCTCTTC.

This chain's CDR3 is CASSLEPGAYYGYTF. Here the CDR3 DNA reads TGCGCCAGCAGCTTGGAACCAGGGGCCTACTATGGCTACACCTTC. V gene TRBV5-1 combines with J gene TRBJ1-2; possible D gene TRBD1, 6 bases. This CDR3 comprises 15 residues. In germline, CDR1 is SGHRS, CDR2 YFSETQ. Between the trimmed V and J ends, which lost 0 bases and 3 bases, there was a span of 12 bases.

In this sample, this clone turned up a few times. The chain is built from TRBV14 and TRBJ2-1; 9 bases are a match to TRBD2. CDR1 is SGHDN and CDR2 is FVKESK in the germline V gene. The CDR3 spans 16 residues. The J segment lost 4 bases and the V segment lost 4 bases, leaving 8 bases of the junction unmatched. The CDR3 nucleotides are TGTGCCAGCAGCCCTATAGCGGGAGAGGGGTACAATGAGCAGTTCTTC. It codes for CASSPIAGEGYNEQFF.

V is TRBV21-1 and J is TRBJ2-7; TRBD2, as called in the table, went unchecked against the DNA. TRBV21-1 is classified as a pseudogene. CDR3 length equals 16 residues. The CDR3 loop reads CASSKHPGLGPYEQYF. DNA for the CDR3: TGTGCCAGCAGCAAACATCCGGGACTAGGTCCCTACGAGCAGTACTTC.

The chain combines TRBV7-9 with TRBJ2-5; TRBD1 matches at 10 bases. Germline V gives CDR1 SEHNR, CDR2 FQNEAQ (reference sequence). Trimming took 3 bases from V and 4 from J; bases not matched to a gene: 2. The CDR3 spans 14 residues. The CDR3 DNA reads TGTGCCAGCAGCTTCCGGACAGGGGGAGAGACCCAGTACTTC. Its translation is CASSFRTGGETQYF.

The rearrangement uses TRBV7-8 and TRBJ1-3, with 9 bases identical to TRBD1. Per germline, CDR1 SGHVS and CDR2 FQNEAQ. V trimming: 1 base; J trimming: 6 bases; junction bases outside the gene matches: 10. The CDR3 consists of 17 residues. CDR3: CASSLEGTGGGINTIYF. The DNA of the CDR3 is TGTGCCAGCAGCTTAGAGGGAACAGGGGGCGGGATAAACACCATATATTTT.